The 31 T cell receptor beta chains reported below all come from one sample, sequenced in a study of shared clonotypes between healthy human individuals. The data were produced by immunoSEQ multiplex PCR, yet TCRdb's version contains in-frame clones alone and is incomplete. Seen here are 600,000 to 750,000 clones, roughly 78% observed once, and the top ten hold around 2%. Source material: memory CD4+ T cells sorted from blood. Subset reported: CD45RA-negative fraction. The receptors were gathered from a woman in her 30s in good health.

The gene calls are TRBV18 and TRBJ2-3; D gene ambiguous. V was cut by 2 bases and J by 3 bases, with 9 bases left in between. The CDR3 contains 14 residues. Germline CDR1 and CDR2: KGHSH and LQKENI. The CDR3 DNA reads TGTGCCAGCTCACCAGTCACGGAGACAGATACGCAGTATTTT. Its protein is CASSPVTETDTQYF.

This rearrangement joins TRBV6-6 to TRBJ2-2; possibly TRBD1 for D (6 bases). Germline lookup yields CDR1 MNHNY and CDR2 SVGAGI (reference sequence). The CDR3 extends over 13 amino acids. Trimming pared 7 bases from V and 4 bases from J, leaving 10 bases between. The DNA for the CDR3 is TGTGCCAGCACCAAAGGGGGCACCGGGGAGCTGTTTTTT. Its protein is CASTKGGTGELFF.

The V call is TRBV5-1, the J call TRBJ2-7, with D tentatively TRBD1 (6 bases). This CDR3 is built from 18 residues. Germline V gene sequence: CDR1 SGHRS, CDR2 YFSETQ. Trimming cost V 1 base and J 3 bases, with 23 bases left between them. The DNA for the CDR3 is TGCGCCAGCAGCTTGACACTTGCAACAGGGTATTCAGACTACGAGCAGTACTTC. Translating gives CASSLTLATGYSDYEQYF.

The sample holds a few counts of this clone. The J gene is TRBJ1-5, the V gene TRBV7-9, with 7 bases that match TRBD1. CDR1 SEHNR and CDR2 FQNEAQ come from the germline V gene (reference sequence). The CDR3 totals 15 residues. With V trimmed by 5 bases and J by 7 bases, 11 bases remained unmatched. Here the CDR3 reads CASSQTGSVTQPQHF. Written as DNA, the CDR3 is TGTGCCAGCAGCCAGACAGGGTCGGTCACCCAGCCCCAGCATTTT.

This clone occurred a few times. The V call is TRBV18, the J call TRBJ2-7; D is possibly TRBD1 or TRBD2 (6 bases each). CDR1 KGHSH and CDR2 LQKENI come from the germline V gene. Trimming pared 3 bases from V and 5 bases from J, leaving 14 bases between. The CDR3 covers 14 residues. The CDR3 nucleotides are TGTGCCAGCTCACCTTACAACAGGGAGGACGAGCAGTACTTC. It encodes CASSPYNREDEQYF. The whole variable domain, filled in from reference TRBV18 and TRBJ2-7, reads NAGVMQNPRHLVRRRGQEARLRCSPMKGHSHVYWYRQLPEEGLKFMVYLQKENIIDESGMPKERFSAEFPKEGPSILRIQQVVRGDSAAYFCASSPYNREDEQYFGPGTRLTVT.

The chain couples TRBV7-9 to TRBJ1-4; D might be TRBD1 (6 bases). The ends were cut back, 1 base at V and 0 bases at J, with 12 bases in the middle. Germline V lookup: CDR1 SEHNR, CDR2 FQNEAQ (reference sequence). This CDR3 comprises 17 residues. CDR3 amino acids: CASSLVAGDPTNEKLFF. The DNA of the CDR3 is TGTGCCAGCAGCTTAGTTGCAGGGGACCCAACTAATGAAAAACTGTTTTTT.

In its sample, this clone was seen a few times. The rearrangement uses TRBV19 and TRBJ1-2; 8 nucleotides align to TRBD1. The germline gives CDR1 LNHDA, CDR2 SQIVND (reference sequence). The CDR3 totals 13 residues. The V gene end was trimmed by 6 bases and the J gene end by 4 bases; junction bases not matched to a gene: 4. The CDR3 DNA sequence: TGTGCCAGTAGCCGACAGGGGACCTATGGCTACACCTTC. Translating gives CASSRQGTYGYTF.

The chain couples TRBV5-1 to TRBJ2-2, with D possibly TRBD1 on 5 matching bases. Deletions cut 2 bases from V and 4 bases from J, with 12 bases between. CDR3 length equals 15 residues. Germline CDR1 is SGHRS and CDR2 is YFSETQ. The CDR3 loop reads CASSFGQGFTGELFF. The CDR3 region has the DNA TGCGCCAGCAGCTTTGGGCAGGGCTTCACCGGGGAGCTGTTTTTT.

The chain links TRBV7-8 to TRBJ2-1; 7 nucleotides line up with TRBD2. Germline CDR1 and CDR2: SGHVS and FQNEAQ. The CDR3 runs 15 residues. Unmatched junction bases numbered 10, after V lost 8 bases and J lost 3 bases. The CDR3 sequence: CASAPSQRGYNEQFF. The CDR3 DNA follows: TGTGCCAGCGCCCCGTCTCAGCGGGGCTACAATGAGCAGTTCTTC.

This clone was observed a few times. The chain has TRBV27 and TRBJ1-2; D is perhaps TRBD1 (5 bases). V lost 6 bases and J 5 bases, leaving 10 bases between the germline ends. Germline V CDR1 and CDR2: MNHEY, SMNVEV (reference sequence). The CDR3 sequence is 12 residues long. The CDR3 bases are TGTGCCAGCAGAGGGGTTGAATATGGCTACACCTTC. It specifies CASRGVEYGYTF.

The table lists this clone with many counts. This chain uses TRBV4-2 with TRBJ1-1; D ambiguous. The germline V gene encodes CDR1 LGHNA and CDR2 YNFKEQ. V lost 5 bases to trimming and J lost 4 bases, with 11 bases between them. CDR3 length equals 13 residues. In DNA, the CDR3 is TGTGCCAGCAGCTTGGGAGGGCGCACTGAAGCTTTCTTT. This sequence encodes CASSLGGRTEAFF.

V gene TRBV19 combines with J gene TRBJ2-1, with a possible D match to TRBD2 (6 bases). Per germline, CDR1 LNHDA and CDR2 SQIVND (reference sequence). The CDR3 extends over 13 amino acids. The ends were cut back, 6 bases at V and 7 bases at J, with 13 bases in the middle. The CDR3 nucleotides read TGTGCCAGTAGACAATACCGGGGGAATGAGCAGTTCTTC. This codes for CASRQYRGNEQFF.

The chain has TRBV28 and TRBJ2-7; 7 bases agree with TRBD2. Germline assignment: CDR1 MDHEN and CDR2 SYDVKM. The junction had 10 bases not matched to a gene; V was cut back by 4 bases and J by 1 base. There are 16 residues in the CDR3. CDR3 in DNA: TGTGCCAGCAGTTCCGCCGGGGGGACGGGGTCCTACGAGCAGTACTTC. It codes for CASSSAGGTGSYEQYF.

The chain links TRBV7-9 to TRBJ1-4, with D maybe TRBD1 (5 bases). Per germline, CDR1 SEHNR and CDR2 FQNEAQ (reference sequence). The length of the CDR3 is 19 residues. V was clipped by 5 bases and J by 5 bases, with 27 bases between them. The CDR3 DNA sequence: TGTGCCAGCAGCCTACGACTGCGACAGTCGGGGAGCCAAAATGAAAAACTGTTTTTT. Translated, it gives CASSLRLRQSGSQNEKLFF.

The chain carries TRBV19 and TRBJ2-2, with 8 positions matching TRBD2. V was clipped by 7 bases and J by 0 bases; unmatched bases: 10. This CDR3 comprises 17 residues. Looked up from germline, CDR1 is LNHDA and CDR2 is SQIVND (reference sequence). For the CDR3, the DNA is TGTGCCAGTACCCACCCCGGGGGGGCCTCGAACACCGGGGAGCTGTTTTTT. This encodes CASTHPGGASNTGELFF.

J is TRBJ2-7 and V is TRBV7-2; D gene uncertain. V dropped 4 bases and J dropped 2 bases, with 12 bases sitting between them. The CDR3 is made up of 14 amino acids. Germline V CDR1 and CDR2: SGHTA, FQGNSA. This CDR3 reads CASSSWMSTYEQYF. CDR3 bases: TGTGCCAGCAGCTCTTGGATGAGCACCTACGAGCAGTACTTC.

This clone turned up a few times. The chain combines TRBV29-1 with TRBJ2-7; D gene unclear. The V gene's germline CDR1 is SQVTM and CDR2 ANQGSEA. The ends were cut back, 5 bases at V and 2 bases at J, with 7 bases in the middle. The CDR3 runs 11 residues. The CDR3 region is CSVRHTYEQYF. The CDR3 DNA reads as TGCAGCGTTCGACATACCTACGAGCAGTACTTC.

The rearrangement uses TRBV6-6 and TRBJ1-3; D might be TRBD1 (5 bases). The CDR3 totals 13 residues. V lost 3 bases to trimming and J lost 4 bases, with 7 bases between them. Per germline, CDR1 MNHNY and CDR2 SVGAGI (reference sequence). CDR3: CASSYGTGNTIYF. The CDR3 DNA follows: TGTGCCAGCAGTTATGGGACCGGAAACACCATATATTTT.

V usage is TRBV28 and J usage is TRBJ2-7; 15 nucleotides agree with TRBD2. Germline V CDR1 and CDR2: MDHEN, SYDVKM. CDR3 length equals 17 residues. V was pared by 5 bases and J by 5 bases, with 10 bases of the junction left unmatched. The CDR3 nucleotides are TGTGCCAGCAGTCGGACTAGCGGGAGGGCCTCGGCAGACGAGCAGTACTTC. Its protein is CASSRTSGRASADEQYF.

There are a few counts of this clone. The rearrangement joins TRBV6-6 to TRBJ2-1, with 10 bases matching TRBD1. V was clipped by 11 bases and J by 7 bases; unmatched bases: 8. The CDR3 contains 13 residues. The germline CDR1 and CDR2 sequences are MNHNY and SVGAGI (reference sequence). The CDR3 here is CASRGQGRNEQFF. The CDR3 DNA reads TGTGCCTCGAGGGGACAGGGGCGGAATGAGCAGTTCTTC.

This clone occurred many times. The chain combines TRBV7-9 with TRBJ1-3, with no clear D. V shed 2 bases and J shed 1 base, with 9 bases lying between them. Per the germline V gene, CDR1 is SEHNR and CDR2 is FQNEAQ (reference sequence). This CDR3 has 15 residues. This CDR3 reads CASSLTTFSGNTIYF. As DNA, the CDR3 is TGTGCCAGCAGCTTAACGACATTTTCTGGAAACACCATATATTTT.

The chain employs TRBV7-7 and TRBJ2-2; possible D gene TRBD2, 5 bases. CDR3 length: 15 amino acids. V was shortened by 5 bases and J by 2 bases, with 12 bases between the two germline ends. Germline V gene lookup returns CDR1 SSHAT and CDR2 FNYEAQ (reference sequence). CDR3 sequence: CASSASRANTGELFF. The CDR3 nucleotides are TGTGCCAGCAGCGCGTCGCGGGCAAACACCGGGGAGCTGTTTTTT.

The rearrangement uses TRBV15 and TRBJ2-7, with unresolved D. Trimming stripped 0 bases from V and 6 bases from J, with 12 bases between. The V gene's germline CDR1 is LNHNV and CDR2 YYDKDF (reference sequence). This CDR3 has 14 residues. This chain's CDR3 is CATSRDRTLSEQYF. The DNA of the CDR3 is TGTGCCACCAGCAGAGATCGAACCCTCTCCGAGCAGTACTTC.

This clone has more than one count but fewer than ten. The chain recombines TRBV7-9 with TRBJ2-5; D not certain. The germline V gene encodes CDR1 SEHNR and CDR2 FQNEAQ (reference sequence). The CDR3 totals 14 residues. V was pared by 1 base and J by 5 bases, with 11 bases between. The CDR3 sequence: CASSLGNTRETQYF. The DNA for the CDR3 is TGTGCCAGCAGCTTAGGTAACACCAGGGAGACCCAGTACTTC.

The rearrangement uses TRBV5-1 and TRBJ2-3, with 7 bases lining up with TRBD2. Losses at the gene ends were 4 bases for V and 2 bases for J; bases not matched to a gene: 7. The CDR3 runs 15 residues. Germline loops: CDR1 SGHRS, CDR2 YFSETQ. CDR3 nucleotide sequence: TGCGCCAGCAGCACCGCAGCGGGGAACACAGATACGCAGTATTTT. Protein sequence: CASSTAAGNTDTQYF.

This clone was observed a single time. The V call is TRBV30, the J call TRBJ2-7, with 11 bases matching TRBD1. Trimming took 2 bases from V and 6 from J; bases not matched to a gene: 3. Germline V lookup: CDR1 GTSNPN, CDR2 SVGIG (reference sequence). This CDR3 spans 13 amino acids. The CDR3 region is CAWSWTGGSEQYF. The CDR3 coding sequence is TGTGCCTGGAGTTGGACAGGGGGCAGCGAGCAGTACTTC.

The genes are TRBV19 and TRBJ2-3, with 10 bases aligning to TRBD2. The junction had 6 bases not matched to a gene; V was cut back by 4 bases and J by 5 bases. Per the germline V gene, CDR1 is LNHDA and CDR2 is SQIVND (reference sequence). This CDR3 region has 15 residues. The CDR3 region has the DNA TGTGCCAGTAGTAGTAAGCGGGAGGGCCGAGATACGCAGTATTTT. The encoded protein is CASSSKREGRDTQYF.

The chain recombines TRBV7-9 with TRBJ1-1; D is undetermined. The CDR3 is 13 residues long. Germline CDR1 SEHNR, CDR2 FQNEAQ (reference sequence). Trimming shortened V by 0 bases and J by 5 bases, and 7 bases separated the two germline ends. DNA of the CDR3: TGTGCCAGCAGCTTAGCCCCGGGAACTGAAGCTTTCTTT. As protein: CASSLAPGTEAFF.

The rearrangement uses TRBV10-3 and TRBJ2-3; 8 nucleotides line up with TRBD1. The CDR3 runs to 15 residues. The germline gives CDR1 ENHRY, CDR2 SYGVKD. J gave up 4 bases and V 2 bases, and 5 bases lay outside the gene matches. Written as DNA, the CDR3 is TGTGCCATCAGTGAGAACAGGGGGTGGGCAGATACGCAGTATTTT. The encoded protein is CAISENRGWADTQYF.

Only a few counts were recorded for this clone. At one end, the junction sequence differs from germline, possibly due to a read error. The chain uses TRBV2 and TRBJ1-1, with 7 bases identical to TRBD1. The CDR3 is 12 amino acids. Germline CDR1 SNHLY, CDR2 FYNNEI. The CDR3 region is CASREDRAVAFF. CDR3 in DNA: TGTGCCAGCAGGGAAGACAGGGCCGTCGCTTTCTTT.

V usage is TRBV29-1 and J usage is TRBJ2-3, with D possibly called TRBD1 or TRBD2 (5 bases each). The V and J ends lost 7 bases and 4 bases respectively, with 18 bases between them. The CDR3 totals 14 residues. From germline, CDR1 is SQVTM and CDR2 ANQGSEA. The CDR3 loop reads CSGRLGPLADTQYF. The DNA for the CDR3 is TGCAGCGGGCGCCTGGGACCGTTGGCAGATACGCAGTATTTT.